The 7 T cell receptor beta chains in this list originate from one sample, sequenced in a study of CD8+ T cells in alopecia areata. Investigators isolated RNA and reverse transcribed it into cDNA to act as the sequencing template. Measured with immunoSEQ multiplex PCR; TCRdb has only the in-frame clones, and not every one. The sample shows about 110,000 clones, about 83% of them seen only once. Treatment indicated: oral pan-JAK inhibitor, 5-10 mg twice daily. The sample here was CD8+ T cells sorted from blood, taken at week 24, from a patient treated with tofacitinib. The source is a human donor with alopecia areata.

The CDR3 DNA reads as TGCGCCAGCAGCCAAGATTCCTTGGATCCGCGCTATGGCTACACCTTC. Translated: CASSQDSLDPRYGYTF. The genes are TRBV4-1 and TRBJ1-2; D is unclear. The V end lost 0 bases, the J end lost 4 bases, and 15 bases lay between the germline ends. From germline, CDR1 is MGHRA and CDR2 YSYEKL. This CDR3 has 16 residues.

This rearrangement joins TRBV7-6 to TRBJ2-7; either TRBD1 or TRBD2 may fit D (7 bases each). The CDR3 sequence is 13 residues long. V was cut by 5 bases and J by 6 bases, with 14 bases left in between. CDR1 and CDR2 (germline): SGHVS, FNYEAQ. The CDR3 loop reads CASSPSGGVEQYF. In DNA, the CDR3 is TGTGCCAGCAGCCCCTCAGGGGGGGTCGAGCAGTACTTC.

In DNA form, the CDR3 reads TGCAGCGTTGAGGGGTTGACAGGCTACGAGCAGTACTTC. Its translation is CSVEGLTGYEQYF. The chain links TRBV29-1 to TRBJ2-7, with D possibly being TRBD1 (6 bases). The V gene lost 3 bases and the J gene lost 3 bases, with 12 bases spanning the gap. Germline V CDR1 and CDR2: SQVTM, ANQGSEA. The CDR3 totals 13 residues.

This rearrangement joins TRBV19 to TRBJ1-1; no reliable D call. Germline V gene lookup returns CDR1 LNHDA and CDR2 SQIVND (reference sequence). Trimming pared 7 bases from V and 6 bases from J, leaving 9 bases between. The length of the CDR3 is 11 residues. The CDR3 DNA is TGTGCCAGTACCATTCGGGCTGAAGCTTTCTTT. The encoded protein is CASTIRAEAFF.

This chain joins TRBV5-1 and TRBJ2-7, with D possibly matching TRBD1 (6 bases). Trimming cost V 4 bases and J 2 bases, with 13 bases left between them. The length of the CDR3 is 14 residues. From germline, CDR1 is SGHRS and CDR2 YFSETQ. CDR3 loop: CASSLTGQAYEQYF. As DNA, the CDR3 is TGCGCCAGCAGCCTAACGGGACAAGCCTACGAGCAGTACTTC.

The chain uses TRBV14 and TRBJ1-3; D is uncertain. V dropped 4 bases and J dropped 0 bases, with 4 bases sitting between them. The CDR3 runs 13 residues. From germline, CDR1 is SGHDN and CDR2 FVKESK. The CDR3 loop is CASSRSSGNTIYF. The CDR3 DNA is TGTGCCAGCAGCCGCAGCTCTGGAAACACCATATATTTT.

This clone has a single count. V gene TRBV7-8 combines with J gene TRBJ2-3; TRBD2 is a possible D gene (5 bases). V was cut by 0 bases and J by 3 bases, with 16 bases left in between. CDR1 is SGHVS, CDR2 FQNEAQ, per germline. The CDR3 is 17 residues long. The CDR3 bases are TGTGCCAGCAGCTTAGCCCGTGGTCTAGCTGGGACAGATACGCAGTATTTT. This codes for CASSLARGLAGTDTQYF.